These 9 T cell receptor beta chains share one sample of origin, sequenced in a study of post-analysis software for immune sequencing data. Presence of unique molecular identifiers characterized the TCR beta cDNA libraries. One entry per CDR3 protein, called by TCRdb with MiXCR from the PCR reads. This table has some 450,000 distinct CDR3 sequences, around 40% appearing once. General observations from the study: Compared with controls, patients had more of 4 or 5 TRBV segments, including TRBV5-6, TRBV5-1 and TRBV20-1.

The antigens of these receptors remain unknown. The sample consisted of blood. These receptors were taken from a girl aged 10 to 17 with multiple sclerosis.

As to this clonotype: A read error may account for a junction end that differs from germline. The chain recombines TRBV27 with TRBJ1-1, with D possibly being TRBD1 (6 bases). This CDR3 region has 15 residues. Per germline, CDR1 MNHEY and CDR2 SMNVEV (reference sequence). The CDR3 region has the DNA TGTGTCAGCAGTCCTAAAACACAGGGGAACACTGAAGCTTTCTTT. Translation: CVSSPKTQGNTEAFF.

The J gene is TRBJ1-2, the V gene TRBV7-2, with TRBD1 matching over 7 bases. The CDR3 runs 15 residues. The germline CDR1 and CDR2 sequences are SGHTA and FQGNSA. The ends lost 4 bases at V and 0 bases at J; junction bases unmatched: 5. This CDR3 is CASSSQGKTNYGYTF. DNA of the CDR3: TGTGCCAGCAGCTCACAGGGGAAGACTAACTATGGCTACACCTTC.

The genes are TRBV20-1 and TRBJ2-3, with 11 bases identical to TRBD2. Germline values: CDR1 DFQATT, CDR2 SNEGSKA (reference sequence). The CDR3 has 12 amino acids. Trimming removed 5 bases from V and 5 bases from J; junction bases left unmatched: 0. DNA for the CDR3: TGCAGTGCTGGGACTAGCGGAGATACGCAGTATTTT. It codes for CSAGTSGDTQYF.

This clonotype was seen a few times. For the CDR3, the DNA is TGCAGTGCTAGCATTCCCGGACTAGCGGGAGATGAGACCCAGTACTTC. Amino acids: CSASIPGLAGDETQYF. The chain combines TRBV20-1 with TRBJ2-5; TRBD2 matches at 13 bases. The CDR3 has 16 residues. Germline values: CDR1 DFQATT, CDR2 SNEGSKA (reference sequence). V trimming: 3 bases; J trimming: 5 bases; junction bases outside the gene matches: 9.

This clonotype was counted a single time. A read error may be the cause here, since a much bigger clone is one base away. V usage is TRBV6-5 and J usage is TRBJ2-3; tentative D call: TRBD2 (6 bases). CDR1 and CDR2 (germline): MNHEY, SVGAGI. CDR3 length: 14 amino acids. This CDR3 reads CAGSYGGSTDTQYF. In DNA form, the CDR3 reads TGTGCCGGCAGTTACGGGGGTAGCACAGATACGCAGTATTTT.

This clonotype was recorded a few times. The genes are TRBV20-1 and TRBJ1-1; D is possibly TRBD1 (5 bases). Germline V CDR1 and CDR2: DFQATT, SNEGSKA (reference sequence). V was clipped by 1 base and J by 5 bases, with 14 bases between them. The CDR3 runs 14 residues. The CDR3 region is CSARGQRTVTEAFF. The DNA for the CDR3 is TGCAGTGCTAGAGGACAGAGAACAGTTACTGAAGCTTTCTTT.

This rearrangement joins TRBV7-9 to TRBJ1-2; 7 nucleotides agree with TRBD1. The CDR3 loop spans 14 amino acids. Per germline, CDR1 SEHNR and CDR2 FQNEAQ (reference sequence). V trimming: 5 bases; J trimming: 4 bases; junction bases outside the gene matches: 7. The DNA for the CDR3 is TGTGCCAGCAGCCTGGCACAGGGGTTCTATGGCTACACCTTC. It encodes CASSLAQGFYGYTF.

This chain joins TRBV7-9 and TRBJ2-5, with 9 bases aligning to TRBD2. CDR3 length: 16 residues. Per the germline V gene, CDR1 is SEHNR and CDR2 is FQNEAQ (reference sequence). V gave up 7 bases and J gave up 2 bases; unmatched junction bases: 11. As DNA, the CDR3 is TGTGCCAGCACCCAAATTACGACTAGCGGACAAGAGACCCAGTACTTC. The encoded protein is CASTQITTSGQETQYF.

This clonotype was seen more than once but under ten times. The chain links TRBV10-2 to TRBJ1-2; TRBD1 aligns across 7 bases. This CDR3 comprises 14 residues. Germline V gene data show CDR1 as WSHSY and CDR2 as SAAADI. Trimming removed 3 bases from V and 3 bases from J; junction bases left unmatched: 4. This CDR3 reads CASSERQGDYGYTF. CDR3 nucleotides: TGCGCCAGCAGTGAACGGCAGGGGGACTATGGCTACACCTTC.